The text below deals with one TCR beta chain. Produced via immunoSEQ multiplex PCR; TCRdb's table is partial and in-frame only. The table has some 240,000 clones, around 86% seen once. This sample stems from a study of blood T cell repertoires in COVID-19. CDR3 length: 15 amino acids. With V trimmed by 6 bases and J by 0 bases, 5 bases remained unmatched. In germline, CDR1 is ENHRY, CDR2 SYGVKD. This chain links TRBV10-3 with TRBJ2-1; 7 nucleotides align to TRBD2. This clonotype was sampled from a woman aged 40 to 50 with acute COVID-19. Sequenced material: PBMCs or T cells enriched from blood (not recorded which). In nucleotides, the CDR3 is TGTGCCATCAGGGACGGGAGGAGCTCCTACAATGAGCAGTTCTTC. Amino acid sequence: CAIRDGRSSYNEQFF.